Presented here are 8 T cell receptor beta chains from one specimen sequenced in a study of blood T cells in healthy people across ages. With a J-beta primer mix and a sample-barcoded 5' primer, a second PCR ran about 7 to 12 cycles. TCRdb analysed the 5' RACE reads with MiXCR anew, one entry per CDR3 protein. This repertoire shows 700,000 or so distinct CDR3 sequences, approximately 40% found once; its top ten account for around 30%. The sample comprised blood. The receptor set was obtained from a man at least 80 years old in good health.

V gene TRBV30 combines with J gene TRBJ2-4, with 7 bases matching TRBD1. The germline gives CDR1 GTSNPN, CDR2 SVGIG (reference sequence). After removal of 3 bases from V and 15 bases from J, the junction contained 17 bases not matched to a gene. CDR3 length: 14 amino acids. The chain's CDR3 is CAWRSRQGSVTRYF. Here the CDR3 DNA reads TGTGCCTGGAGGTCACGACAGGGCTCTGTCACTAGGTACTTC.

As to this clonotype: This could be a read error, since a much larger clone is one nucleotide away. The V gene is TRBV7-9, the J gene TRBJ2-4; 7 bases line up with TRBD1. Germline lookup yields CDR1 SEHNR and CDR2 FQNEAQ (reference sequence). Losses at the gene ends were 4 bases for V and 13 bases for J; bases not matched to a gene: 13. There are 14 residues in the CDR3. CDR3 region: CASSSHPGQCEQYF. The DNA of the CDR3 is TGTGCCAGCAGCTCGCACCCGGGACAGTGTGAGCAGTACTTC.

With respect to this clonotype: At one boundary the junction diverges from the germline segment, which might be a read error. J is TRBJ2-5 and V is TRBV11-2; D gene ambiguous. CDR3 length equals 14 residues. Germline-derived CDR1 and CDR2 are SGHAT and FQNNGV. The CDR3 reads CASSVEVLQETQYF. The CDR3 region has the DNA TGTGCCAGCAGCGTAGAAGTACTCCAAGAGACCCAGTACTTC.

This clonotype has a single count. The chain is built from TRBV28 and TRBJ2-6; D is unresolved. The CDR3 runs 17 residues. V was shortened by 6 bases and J by 1 base, with 16 bases between the two germline ends. Germline V lookup: CDR1 MDHEN, CDR2 SYDVKM. CDR3 sequence (DNA): TGTGCCAGCAGGGCTCGGACCCTTCTATCTGGGGCCAACGTCCTGACTTTC. Protein sequence: CASRARTLLSGANVLTF. Supplemented by reference TRBV28 and TRBJ2-6, the full variable domain reads DVKVTQSSRYLVKRTGEKVFLECVQDMDHENMFWYRQDPGLGLRLIYFSYDVKMKEKGDIPEGYSVSREKKERFSLILESASTNQTSMYLCASRARTLLSGANVLTFGAGSRLTVL.

This clonotype was recorded many times. This chain joins TRBV4-1 and TRBJ2-3; D possibly matches TRBD1 or TRBD2 (6 bases each). CDR1 is MGHRA, CDR2 YSYEKL, per germline. This CDR3 comprises 17 residues. Deletions cut 0 bases from V and 4 bases from J, with 17 bases between. This chain's CDR3 is CASSQDRFGGPADTQYF. The CDR3 nucleotides read TGCGCCAGCAGCCAAGATAGGTTCGGGGGCCCCGCAGATACGCAGTATTTT.

This chain uses TRBV20-1 with TRBJ2-5; TRBD1 matches at 9 bases. With V trimmed by 4 bases and J by 5 bases, 11 bases remained unmatched. CDR3 size: 15 residues. CDR1 and CDR2 (germline): DFQATT, SNEGSKA (reference sequence). The CDR3 here is CSATSGTGRRETQYF. CDR3 sequence (DNA): TGCAGTGCTACATCCGGGACAGGGAGAAGGGAGACCCAGTACTTC.

The chain carries TRBV15 and TRBJ1-2; no clear D. The length of the CDR3 is 11 residues. Trimming removed 3 bases at V and 8 bases at J, with 7 bases between. Looked up from germline, CDR1 is LNHNV and CDR2 is YYDKDF (reference sequence). The CDR3 protein is CATSRDLGYTF. The CDR3 DNA reads TGTGCCACCAGCAGGGACTTAGGCTACACCTTC.

This clonotype appeared a single time. The V gene is TRBV5-1, the J gene TRBJ2-2; 14 bases map to TRBD2. The CDR3 spans 18 residues. Unmatched junction bases numbered 10, after V lost 4 bases and J lost 5 bases. Germline lookup yields CDR1 SGHRS and CDR2 YFSETQ. CDR3 amino acids: CASSLGLAGGPVTGELFF. CDR3 DNA sequence: TGCGCCAGCAGCCTAGGACTAGCGGGGGGCCCGGTGACCGGGGAGCTGTTTTTT.